The clone carrying this T cell receptor beta chain was detected ten times or more. Time point noted: after trial treatment. Treatment in this sample: LDRT plus nivolumab, ipilimumab, low-dose cyclophosphamide and aspirin (RACIN trial). Eligibility criteria specified advanced solid malignancies devoid of tumor-infiltrating lymphocytes. The data belong to a study of low-dose radiotherapy and immunotherapy resistance in tumors. For the study at large: Cyclophosphamide infusions of 200 mg/m2 came every two weeks, one day before radiation-immunotherapy.

V dropped 0 bases and J dropped 1 base, with 9 bases sitting between them. The CDR3 is 15 amino acids. CDR1 is SGHRS, CDR2 YFSETQ, per germline. Both TCRalpha and TCRbeta chains were reverse transcribed with V-gene-specific primers. Over about 19 PCR cycles, TCRs were amplified from a constant-region primer and V-primer adapter. TCRdb reprocessed the reads with MiXCR, giving one entry per CDR3 protein. This table holds 75,000 to 95,000 distinct CDR3 sequences, 20% to 25% found once. This specimen was PBMCs, taken after low-dose radiotherapy plus immunotherapy. The chain is built from TRBV5-1 and TRBJ2-3, with D maybe TRBD1 (6 bases). This TCR derives from a female donor with ovarian cancer. This chain's CDR3 is CASSLEQGGTDTQYF. CDR3 coding DNA: TGCGCCAGCAGCTTGGAACAGGGAGGCACAGATACGCAGTATTTT. The whole variable domain, remainder taken from reference TRBV5-1 and TRBJ2-3, is KAGVTQTPRYLIKTRGQQVTLSCSPISGHRSVSWYQQTPGQGLQFLFEYFSETQRNKGNFPGRFSGRQFSNSRSEMNVSTLELGDSALYLCASSLEQGGTDTQYFGPGTRLTVL.